The 17 T cell receptor beta chains below come from one sample, sequenced in a study of spatial heterogeneity in lung cancer. TCRdb reprocessed the 5' RACE reads with MiXCR, giving one entry per CDR3 protein. The table has 6,500 to 9,000 distinct CDR3 sequences, 6.5% to 9.5% seen once. Time point reported: sample taken at primary tumor resection. Sequences were derived from PBMCs, sampled at surgery. These receptors all stem from a male donor with early-stage non-small cell lung cancer.

The genes are TRBV11-2 and TRBJ1-1; a possible D gene is TRBD1 (5 bases). Germline V lookup: CDR1 SGHAT, CDR2 FQNNGV. Trimming took off 6 bases at V and 5 bases at J, with 13 bases between the two ends. The CDR3 has 13 amino acids. The CDR3: CASSRPGRTEAFF. CDR3 nucleotides: TGTGCCAGCAGTCGGCCAGGGCGGACTGAAGCTTTCTTT. Filled out from reference TRBV11-2 and TRBJ1-1, the complete variable domain reads EAGVAQSPRYKIIEKRQSVAFWCNPISGHATLYWYQQILGQGPKLLIQFQNNGVVDDSQLPKDRFSAERLKGVDSTLKIQPAKLEDSAVYLCASSRPGRTEAFFGQGTRLTVV.

This clonotype ranks as medium-sized. J is TRBJ2-1 and V is TRBV4-2, with 9 bases identical to TRBD2. The CDR3 consists of 16 residues. Germline V gene lookup returns CDR1 LGHNA and CDR2 YNFKEQ. V shed 0 bases and J 4 bases; nucleotides not matched to a gene: 4. The CDR3 spells CASSQDTSGPYNEQFF. The CDR3 DNA follows: TGTGCCAGCAGCCAAGACACTAGCGGGCCTTACAATGAGCAGTTCTTC.

This clonotype was observed at least ten times. The chain is built from TRBV29-1 and TRBJ1-5, with D maybe TRBD1 (5 bases). The CDR3 has 12 residues. Trimming took off 4 bases at V and 8 bases at J, with 12 bases between the two ends. Germline V gene sequence: CDR1 SQVTM, CDR2 ANQGSEA. This CDR3 is CSVGGAGEPQHF. DNA of the CDR3: TGCAGCGTTGGAGGGGCCGGGGAGCCCCAGCATTTT.

This clonotype was seen ten or more times. The chain combines TRBV10-3 with TRBJ2-7; maybe TRBD1 (5 bases). Trimming shortened V by 4 bases and J by 7 bases, and 17 bases separated the two germline ends. The germline V gene encodes CDR1 ENHRY and CDR2 SYGVKD. CDR3 size: 14 residues. The CDR3 nucleotides are TGTGCCATCAGTGGTGGACAAGGAAGAAGAGAGCAGTACTTC. Translation: CAISGGQGRREQYF.

This clonotype has a count of ten or more. The V and J genes are TRBV2 and TRBJ2-2; perhaps D is TRBD1 or TRBD2 (5 bases each). The V end was cut by 6 bases, the J end by 7 bases, with 12 bases between. The CDR3 extends over 13 amino acids. Germline values: CDR1 SNHLY, CDR2 FYNNEI. The CDR3 region has the DNA TGTGCCAGCAGCATCCGGGGCGGCGGGGAGCTGTTTTTT. This encodes CASSIRGGGELFF.

This clonotype was recorded many times. The V gene is TRBV20-1, the J gene TRBJ2-7; possible D gene TRBD2, 7 bases. There are 16 residues in the CDR3. Germline CDR1 reads DFQATT; CDR2 reads SNEGSKA (reference sequence). The germline V and J ends were trimmed by 0 bases and 0 bases, with 15 bases remaining between them. In DNA, the CDR3 is TGCAGTGCTAGAGATCGAGCGGCGGGGGCCTCCTACGAGCAGTACTTC. It is translated as CSARDRAAGASYEQYF.

As concerns this clonotype: Just one base apart from a much larger clone, this may be a read error. The CDR3 loop is CSAPAPSVRTDTQYF. CDR3 DNA: TGCAGTGCCCCAGCCCCTAGCGTGAGAACAGATACGCAGTATTTT. The genes are TRBV20-1 and TRBJ2-3; the D gene is possibly TRBD2 (6 bases). This CDR3 is built from 15 residues. Per the germline V gene, CDR1 is DFQATT and CDR2 is SNEGSKA (reference sequence). Between the trimmed V and J ends, which lost 6 bases and 3 bases, there was a span of 19 bases.

This clonotype was counted ten times or more. This chain joins TRBV11-3 and TRBJ2-5, with 11 bases fitting TRBD1. Germline values: CDR1 SGHNT, CDR2 YENEEA. Trimming took 5 bases from V and 5 from J; bases not matched to a gene: 7. The CDR3 is 15 residues long. The CDR3 loop reads CASSPTRTGGETQYF. In DNA, the CDR3 is TGTGCCAGCAGCCCCACCCGGACAGGGGGCGAGACCCAGTACTTC.

This clonotype was counted ten times or more. The chain is built from TRBV7-2 and TRBJ2-5, with 7 bases that match TRBD2. There are 15 residues in the CDR3. Germline V gene data show CDR1 as SGHTA and CDR2 as FQGNSA. The V segment lost 5 bases and the J segment 2 bases; nucleotides outside the gene matches: 8. Here the CDR3 DNA reads TGTGCCAGCAGCCCAGGCCCCGGGGGGCAAGAGACCCAGTACTTC. Amino acid sequence: CASSPGPGGQETQYF.

This clonotype appeared many times. The chain couples TRBV12-3 or TRBV12-4 to TRBJ1-1; D is undetermined. The V end was cut by 4 bases, the J end by 4 bases, with 7 bases between. The CDR3 runs to 12 residues. CDR3 residues: CASSSYGTEAFF. The CDR3 DNA sequence: TGTGCCAGCAGTTCTTACGGCACTGAAGCTTTCTTT.

The V and J genes are TRBV2 and TRBJ1-2; possible D gene TRBD1, 5 bases. CDR1 is SNHLY, CDR2 FYNNEI, per germline. CDR3 size: 14 residues. The ends were cut back, 8 bases at V and 8 bases at J, with 21 bases in the middle. The CDR3 loop reads CASQREPLGDGYTF. CDR3 DNA sequence: TGTGCCAGCCAGCGTGAGCCCTTGGGGGACGGCTACACCTTC.

This chain links TRBV18 with TRBJ2-1; D is uncertain. This CDR3 comprises 11 residues. With 3 bases removed from V and 12 bases from J, the gap between germline ends came to 9 bases. The germline CDR1 and CDR2 sequences are KGHSH and LQKENI. CDR3 DNA sequence: TGTGCCAGCTCACCGCCGGGCCGGCAGTTCTTC. Amino acids: CASSPPGRQFF.

In this sample, this clonotype turned up many times. The rearrangement links TRBV7-2 to TRBJ2-3; D possibly corresponds to TRBD2 (6 bases). There are 15 residues in the CDR3. The germline V and J ends were trimmed by 1 base and 3 bases, with 11 bases remaining between them. CDR1 is SGHTA and CDR2 is FQGNSA in the germline V gene. As DNA, the CDR3 is TGTGCCAGCAGCTTAGTAGGGACTTCTACAGATACGCAGTATTTT. Protein product: CASSLVGTSTDTQYF. Full variable domain (rest looked up from reference TRBV7-2 and TRBJ2-3): GAGVSQSPSNKVTEKGKDVELRCDPISGHTALYWYRQSLGQGLEFLIYFQGNSAPDKSGLPSDRFSAERTGGSVSTLTIQRTQQEDSAVYLCASSLVGTSTDTQYFGPGTRLTVL.

For this clonotype: A clone one base away is much larger, so this may be a read error. The chain links TRBV12-3 or TRBV12-4 to TRBJ2-1; TRBD2 matches 7 bases. The junction had 16 bases not matched to a gene; V was cut back by 6 bases and J by 8 bases. The CDR3 extends over 16 amino acids. CDR3 residues: CASSPGPGLSYDEQFF. Written as DNA, the CDR3 is TGTGCCAGCAGCCCCGGCCCGGGACTAAGTTACGATGAGCAGTTCTTC.

This clonotype was seen many times. The genes are TRBV6-6 and TRBJ1-3; D is possibly TRBD1 (6 bases). There are 15 residues in the CDR3. The ends were cut back, 5 bases at V and 0 bases at J, with 11 bases in the middle. Looked up from germline, CDR1 is MNHNY and CDR2 is SVGAGI (reference sequence). The CDR3 spells CASSRGGNSGNTIYF. CDR3 coding DNA: TGTGCCAGCAGTAGAGGGGGAAACTCTGGAAACACCATATATTTT.

This clonotype was observed many times. The genes are TRBV7-8 and TRBJ2-2; D ambiguous. CDR1 is SGHVS and CDR2 is FQNEAQ in the germline V gene. V was shortened by 5 bases and J by 0 bases, with 10 bases between the two germline ends. The CDR3 length is 15 residues. Written as DNA, the CDR3 is TGTGCCAGCAGCCTCCTCGGAACGAACACCGGGGAGCTGTTTTTT. Translated, it gives CASSLLGTNTGELFF.

This clonotype has just a few counts. The chain recombines TRBV23-1 with TRBJ2-1; TRBD2 agrees at 8 bases. TRBV23-1 has ORF status, its function being uncertain. This CDR3 is 14 amino acids long. V trimming: 4 bases; J trimming: 3 bases; junction bases outside the gene matches: 2. The CDR3 nucleotides are TGCGCCAGCAGTCGGGGGACTAGCTACAATGAGCAGTTCTTC. Translating it yields CASSRGTSYNEQFF.